One T cell receptor (beta chain) is described in this entry. The entry originates in a study of cytomegalovirus exposure and HLA in healthy donors. The PCR was carried out with 60 Vbeta primers and 13 Jbeta primers. The protocol was immunoSEQ multiplex PCR, while the TCRdb copy is restricted to in-frame clones and leaves out a portion. The sample gives about 130,000 clones, about 80% of which show up once; more than 2.5% is in the top ten. The V gene end was trimmed by 0 bases and the J gene end by 4 bases; junction bases not matched to a gene: 2. CDR1 is MNHNY and CDR2 is SVGAGI in the germline V gene (reference sequence). There are 15 residues in the CDR3.

Input material: PBMCs. The chain combines TRBV6-6 with TRBJ1-1; 10 bases align to TRBD1. The TCR sequence derives from a male donor in good health and CMV-seronegative. The chain's CDR3 is CASSYSGTGVTEAFF. In DNA, the CDR3 is TGTGCCAGCAGTTACTCCGGGACAGGGGTCACTGAAGCTTTCTTT.